Listed below are T cell receptor beta chains from one sample, sequenced in a study of blood T cell repertoires in COVID-19. TCRdb keeps only in-frame clones here, not all; method: immunoSEQ multiplex PCR. The sample has 250,000 to 300,000 clones, approximately 80% seen once. Input material: peripheral blood. Receptors were obtained from a woman aged 55-75 years with active or convalescent COVID-19. Each CDR3 is given with its conserved first and last residue. The order of the fields is clone size, V gene, CDR3 length, CDR3 protein. The size entry is marked missing in some rows and otherwise reads once, few, many or a size class.

size: .; V: TRBV6-6; length: 13; CDR3: CASSYRENQPQHF
size: .; V: TRBV14; length: 13; CDR3: CASSQVRGHGYTF
size: .; V: TRBV19; length: 13; CDR3: CASSPGEYYGYTF
size: .; V: TRBV18; length: 13; CDR3: CASSPVTGGEAFF
size: .; V: TRBV4-1; length: 16; CDR3: CASSQDIWEQDEKLFF
size: .; V: TRBV3-1/TRBV3-2; length: 14; CDR3: CASSRSIAGNTIYF
size: few; V: TRBV6-5; length: 13; CDR3: CASRLDRADGYTF
size: few; V: TRBV5-6; length: 14; CDR3: CASSLGGARGTQYF
size: .; V: TRBV19; length: 14; CDR3: CASSLQQGNTEAFF
size: once; V: TRBV18; length: 13; CDR3: CASSPDRVEKLFF
size: .; V: TRBV6-5; length: 13; CDR3: CAGQTVASYGYTF
size: .; V: TRBV5-4; length: 15; CDR3: CASSSGQGDTGELFF
size: .; V: TRBV19; length: 12; CDR3: CASSIGGESQFF
size: .; V: TRBV5-5; length: 15; CDR3: CASSLVGHMNTEAFF
size: .; V: TRBV12-5; length: 14; CDR3: CASGQQGPGNTIYF
size: .; V: TRBV29-1; length: 15; CDR3: CSAWLGQGDTGELFF
size: .; V: TRBV9; length: 14; CDR3: CASSGGQGSTEAFF
size: .; V: TRBV10-3; length: 15; CDR3: CAISEGGTGAYGYTF
size: .; V: TRBV9; length: 15; CDR3: CASSVVRGRTDTQYF
size: .; V: TRBV7-8; length: 14; CDR3: CASSYRGAGNTIYF
size: .; V: TRBV3-1/TRBV3-2; length: 14; CDR3: CASSASPGGGPTRF
size: .; V: TRBV23-1; length: 16; CDR3: CASSPDRGRGANVLTF
size: .; V: TRBV5-4; length: 17; CDR3: CASSGQDSPKGNTEAFF
size: .; V: TRBV19; length: 20; CDR3: CASSRGLAGDLLTPFYEQYF
size: .; V: TRBV4-2; length: 17; CDR3: CASSQDKGAGGYTEAFF
size: .; V: TRBV6-1; length: 15; CDR3: CASSEAAVRDREAFF
size: .; V: TRBV4-3; length: 16; CDR3: CASSQEIGRGNQPQHF
size: few; V: TRBV7-9; length: 16; CDR3: CASSSTASSLNTEAFF
size: .; V: TRBV5-6; length: 16; CDR3: CASKQGAFAGANVLTF
size: .; V: TRBV10-3; length: 14; CDR3: CAISSGGTYNEQFF
size: .; V: TRBV12-5; length: 14; CDR3: CASGPDTTGEKLFF
size: .; V: TRBV4-1; length: 16; CDR3: CASSPGLAGVTGELFF
size: .; V: TRBV4-2; length: 16; CDR3: CASSQSEGQSNYGYTF
size: .; V: TRBV3-1/TRBV3-2; length: 15; CDR3: CASSSSGGEDNEQFF
size: .; V: TRBV7-8; length: 15; CDR3: CASSLTGTGMREQYF
size: once; V: TRBV5-8; length: 12; CDR3: CASSWGTETQYF
size: once; V: TRBV7-2; length: 15; CDR3: CASSLGPGGKYGYTF